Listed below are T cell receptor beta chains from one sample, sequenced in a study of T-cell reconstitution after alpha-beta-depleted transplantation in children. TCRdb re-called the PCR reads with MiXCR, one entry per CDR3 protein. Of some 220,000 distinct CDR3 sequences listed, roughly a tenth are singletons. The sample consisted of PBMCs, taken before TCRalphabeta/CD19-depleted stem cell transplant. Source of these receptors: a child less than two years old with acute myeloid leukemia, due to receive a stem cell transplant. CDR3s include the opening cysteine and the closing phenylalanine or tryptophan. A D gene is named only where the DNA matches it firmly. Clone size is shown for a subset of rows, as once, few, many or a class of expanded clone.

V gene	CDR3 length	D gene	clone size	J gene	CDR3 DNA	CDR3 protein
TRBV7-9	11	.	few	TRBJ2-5	TGTGCCAGCAGCGCGTCCCTCTCGACATACTTC	CASSASLSTYF
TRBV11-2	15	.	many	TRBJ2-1	TGTGCCAGCAGCTTTGGGGCAGGGGCTTACAATGAGCAGTTCTTC	CASSFGAGAYNEQFF
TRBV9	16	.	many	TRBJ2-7	TGTGCCAGCAGCGCTGCCCCTTGGGGAGGAACCTACGAGCAGTACTTC	CASSAAPWGGTYEQYF
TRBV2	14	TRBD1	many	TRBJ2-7	TGTGCCAGCAGTGAACAGGGGGTCTCCTACGAGCAGTACTTC	CASSEQGVSYEQYF
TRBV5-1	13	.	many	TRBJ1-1	TGCGCCAGCAGCTCGAGGGGGGGCACTGAAGCTTTCTTT	CASSSRGGTEAFF
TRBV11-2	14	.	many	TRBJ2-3	TGTGCCAGCAGCTTATCACCACTCCTAGATACGCAGTATTTT	CASSLSPLLDTQYF
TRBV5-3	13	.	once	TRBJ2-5	TGTGCCATGAGCCCTGGTCCCCAAGAGACCCAGTACTTC	CAMSPGPQETQYF
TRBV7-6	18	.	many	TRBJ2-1	TGTGCCAGCAGCTTTTCTAGGCAGGCCCCGGGGGTGTACAATGAGCAGTTCTTC	CASSFSRQAPGVYNEQFF
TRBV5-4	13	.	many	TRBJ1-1	TGTGCCAGCACACCCTGGGGCGGCACTGAAGCTTTCTTT	CASTPWGGTEAFF
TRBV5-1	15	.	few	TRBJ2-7	TGCGCCAGCAGCTTGGGTGGCGGAAGCTCCTACGAGCAGTACTTC	CASSLGGGSSYEQYF
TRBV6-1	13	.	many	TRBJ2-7	TGTGCCAGCAGTGAAGGGCTAGCCTACGAGCAGTACTTC	CASSEGLAYEQYF
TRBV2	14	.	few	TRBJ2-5	TGTGCCAGCAGGCCCACAGGGTACCAAGAGACCCAGTACTTC	CASRPTGYQETQYF
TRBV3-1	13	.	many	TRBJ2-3	TGTGCCAGCAGCCCCACGCGGTCTCTGCCGCAGTATTTT	CASSPTRSLPQYF
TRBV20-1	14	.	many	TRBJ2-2	TGCAGTGCTAGAGATCAGGAGACGACCGGGGAGCTGTTTTTT	CSARDQETTGELFF
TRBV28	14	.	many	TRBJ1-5	TGTGCCAGCAGTTTGCCACAGGGAAATCAGCCCCAGCATTTT	CASSLPQGNQPQHF
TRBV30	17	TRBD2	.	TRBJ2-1	TGTGCCTGGAGCACTAGCGGGAGGTCTAGCTCCTACAATGAGCAGTTCTTC	CAWSTSGRSSSYNEQFF
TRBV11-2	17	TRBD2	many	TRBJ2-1	TGTGCCAGCAGCCTTTATACCGGGACTAGCGGGAGAAATGAGCAGTTCTTC	CASSLYTGTSGRNEQFF
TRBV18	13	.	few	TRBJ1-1	TGTGCCAGCTCACCTTTGACAGGACTTACCGCTTTCTTT	CASSPLTGLTAFF
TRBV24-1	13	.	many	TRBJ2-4	TGTGCCACCGCGGCGGGAGCCAAAAACATTCAGTACTTC	CATAAGAKNIQYF
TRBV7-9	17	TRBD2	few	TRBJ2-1	TGTGCCAGCAGCTTAGCGTCTAGCGGGAGACTCTACAATGAGCAGTTCTTC	CASSLASSGRLYNEQFF
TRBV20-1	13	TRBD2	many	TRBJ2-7	TGCAGTGCCAGGACTAGCGTAACCTACGAGCAGTACTTC	CSARTSVTYEQYF
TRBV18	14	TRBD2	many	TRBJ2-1	TGTGCCAGCTCATCTAGCGGCTCCTACAATGAGCAGTTCTTC	CASSSSGSYNEQFF
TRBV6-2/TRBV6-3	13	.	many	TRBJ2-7	TGTGCCAGCAGTTACGGGCGGCTCTACGAGCAGTACTTC	CASSYGRLYEQYF
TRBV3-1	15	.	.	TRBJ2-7	TGTGCCACCTGCCATGAAGTCGGACTTCTTCGCGAGCAGTACTTC	CATCHEVGLLREQYF
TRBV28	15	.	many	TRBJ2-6	TGTGCCAGCAGCCAGACTACCTCTGGGGCCAACGTCCTGACTTTC	CASSQTTSGANVLTF
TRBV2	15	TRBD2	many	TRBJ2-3	TGTGCCAGCAGTGGCCCGGGGGGGCCGACAGATACGCAGTATTTT	CASSGPGGPTDTQYF
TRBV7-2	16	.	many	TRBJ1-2	TGTGCCAGCAGCCCGATGGGTCAGGGGATAAACTATGGCTACACCTTC	CASSPMGQGINYGYTF
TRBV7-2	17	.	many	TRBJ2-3	TGTGCCAGCTCCCCCCTCCGGGGGCACCCAGGGACAGATACGCAGTATTTT	CASSPLRGHPGTDTQYF
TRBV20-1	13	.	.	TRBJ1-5	TGCAGTGCCAGAGGCGGGTTGGGTCAGCCCCAGCATTTT	CSARGGLGQPQHF
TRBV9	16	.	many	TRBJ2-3	TGTGCCAGCAGCGTAGCTCGGGATCCTGTCACAGATACGCAGTATTTT	CASSVARDPVTDTQYF
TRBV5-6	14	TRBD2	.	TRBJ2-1	TGTGCCAGCAGCTTCGGACTAGAAGAGAATGAGCAGTTCTTC	CASSFGLEENEQFF
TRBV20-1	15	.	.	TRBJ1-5	TGCAGTGCATGGTGGCGGGGGGGTAGCAATCAGCCCCAGCATTTT	CSAWWRGGSNQPQHF
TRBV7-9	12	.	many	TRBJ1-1	TGTGCCAGCACCTTAGGAGACACTGAAGCTTTCTTT	CASTLGDTEAFF
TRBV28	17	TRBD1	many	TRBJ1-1	TGTGCCAGCAGTTTAGGCAACATTGGGACAGCCTCTGAGGATGCTTTCTTT	CASSLGNIGTASEDAFF
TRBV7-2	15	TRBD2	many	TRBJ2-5	TGTGCCAGCAGCTTGCTTTACAGCGGGGCAGAGACCCAGTACTTC	CASSLLYSGAETQYF
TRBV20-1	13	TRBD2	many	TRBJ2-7	TGCAGTGCTCCTAGCGGGGGGCAGGACGAGCAGTACTTC	CSAPSGGQDEQYF
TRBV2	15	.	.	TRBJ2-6	TGTGCCAGCGGCACGGAGTTCACAGGGGCCAACGTCCTGACTTTC	CASGTEFTGANVLTF
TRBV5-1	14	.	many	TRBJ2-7	TGCGCCAGCAGCACGGACTTCCCTCCCTACGAGCAGTACTTC	CASSTDFPPYEQYF
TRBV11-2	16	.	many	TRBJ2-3	TGTGCCAGCAGCTTAGGTGTGGCGGCGAGCACAGATACGCAGTATTTT	CASSLGVAASTDTQYF
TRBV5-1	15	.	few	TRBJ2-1	TGCGCCAGCAGCTCGGGGACTGGCTCCTACAATGAGCAGTTCTTC	CASSSGTGSYNEQFF
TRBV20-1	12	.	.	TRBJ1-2	TGCAGTTACCCCGATCCCTACTATGGCTACACCTTC	CSYPDPYYGYTF
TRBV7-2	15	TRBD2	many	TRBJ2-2	TGTGCCAGCAAAGTAGCGGGAGCCAACACCGGGGAGCTGTTTTTT	CASKVAGANTGELFF
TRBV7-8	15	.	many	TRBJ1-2	TGTGCCAGCAGCTTAGTAACAGGGCTGACCTATGGCTACACCTTC	CASSLVTGLTYGYTF
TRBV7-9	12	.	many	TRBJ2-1	TGTGCCAGCAGCTCATGGGGGGCTGAGCAGTTCTTC	CASSSWGAEQFF
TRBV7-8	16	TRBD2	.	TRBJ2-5	TGTGCCAGCAGCCCCCAGGCGGGGGGGCCGGGAGAGACCCAGTACTTC	CASSPQAGGPGETQYF
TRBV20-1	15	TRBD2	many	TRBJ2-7	TGCAGTGCTAGAGTTCCAGCGGGAGGTAAATACGAGCAGTACTTC	CSARVPAGGKYEQYF
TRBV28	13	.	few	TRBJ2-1	TGTGCCAGCAGTGCTGGACGGTACAATGAGCAGTTCTTC	CASSAGRYNEQFF
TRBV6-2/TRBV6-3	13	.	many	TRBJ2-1	TGTGCCAGCTTTCAGAGCTCCTACAATGAGCAGTTCTTC	CASFQSSYNEQFF
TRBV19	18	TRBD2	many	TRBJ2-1	TGTGCCCACATCGAGAGGCTAGCGGGAGGAAGGGACTACAATGAGCAGTTCTTC	CAHIERLAGGRDYNEQFF
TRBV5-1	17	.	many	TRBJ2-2	TGCGCCAGCAGCCCGTACGGACTGGTTACCACGACCGGGGAGCTGTTTTTT	CASSPYGLVTTTGELFF
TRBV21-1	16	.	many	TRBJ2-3	TGTGCCAGCAGCAAAGTGGACAGGGGGCGCGTGGATACGCAGTATTTT	CASSKVDRGRVDTQYF
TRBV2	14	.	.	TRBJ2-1	TGTGCCAGCAGCCCCGAGGTTGGCTACAATGAGCAGTTCTTC	CASSPEVGYNEQFF
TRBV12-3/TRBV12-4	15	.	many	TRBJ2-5	TGTGCCAGCAGTACACCCGGGGGGCGCTGGGAGACCCAGTACTTC	CASSTPGGRWETQYF
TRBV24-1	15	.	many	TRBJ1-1	TGTGCCACCAGGGCTTCGGGGATGGTGAACACTGAAGCTTTCTTT	CATRASGMVNTEAFF
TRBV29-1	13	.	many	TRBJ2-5	TGCAGCGTGGGCCGCGAACCTGGGGAGACCCAGTACTTC	CSVGREPGETQYF
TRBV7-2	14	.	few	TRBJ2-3	TGTGCCAGCAGCTGGACACCTAGCACAGATACGCAGTATTTT	CASSWTPSTDTQYF
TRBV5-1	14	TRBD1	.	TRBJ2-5	TGCGCCAGCAGCTGGGACAGGGGGCGAGAGACCCAGTACTTC	CASSWDRGRETQYF